This is a list of T cell receptor beta chains from one sample in a study of T cell repertoires in aging, cancer and after chemotherapy. TCRdb recomputed calls from the multiplex PCR reads with MiXCR, one row per CDR3 protein. The sample lists approximately 11,000 distinct CDR3 sequences, 25% to 35% seen once, with under 2.5% in the top ten. Sequenced input: blood. The receptor source for this set is a human donor in good health. Each CDR3 is given with its conserved first and last residue. D genes are given only for firm matches. The size of a clone is reported for some rows only, either as once, few or many, or as a class for expanded clones.

clone_size	d_call	j_call	v_call	cdr3_nt	cdr3_aa
few	-	TRBJ1-2	TRBV7-2	TGTGCCAGCACCTTCAGGGGCGGCTACACCTTC	CASTFRGGYTF
few	-	TRBJ2-3	TRBV18	TGTGCCAGCTCCCCCGGACTTAGGGATACGCAGTATTTT	CASSPGLRDTQYF
few	-	TRBJ2-3	TRBV6-1	TGTGCCAGCAGTGAAGCGAGAGGGGGCACAGATACGCAGTATTTT	CASSEARGGTDTQYF
few	-	TRBJ2-5	TRBV7-2	TGTGCCAGCAGCTTATCGGGTCAGGAGACCCAGTACTTC	CASSLSGQETQYF
-	TRBD1	TRBJ2-3	TRBV19	TGTGCCAGTAGTATGAACACGGGACAGCTTCGCACAGTTACGCAGTATTTT	CASSMNTGQLRTVTQYF
-	-	TRBJ2-5	TRBV27	TGTGCCAGCAGCCAGAGGACCCAAGAGACCCAGTACTTC	CASSQRTQETQYF
-	-	TRBJ1-2	TRBV12-3/TRBV12-4	TGTGCCAGCAGTCTCGAGGGATCCTATGGCTACACCTTC	CASSLEGSYGYTF
few	TRBD2	TRBJ2-1	TRBV6-1	TGTGCCAGCAGTGATGCAGTAGCGGGGGGCAATGAGCAGTTCTTC	CASSDAVAGGNEQFF
-	TRBD2	TRBJ2-1	TRBV29-1	TGCAGCGCCGTCCTCCCAGCGGGAGGAGATGTTTACAATGAGCAGTTCTTC	CSAVLPAGGDVYNEQFF
few	TRBD1	TRBJ1-2	TRBV28	TGTGCCAGCAGGATAAGAGGTACAGGGGGCAACTATGGCTACACCTTC	CASRIRGTGGNYGYTF
medium-sized	-	TRBJ2-7	TRBV10-3	TGTGCCATCAGTGGGATTAGCGGCTACGAGCAGTACTTC	CAISGISGYEQYF
-	TRBD1	TRBJ2-7	TRBV6-2/TRBV6-3	TGTGCCAGCAGATACCCCGGGACAGCGCTCTACGAGCAGTACTTC	CASRYPGTALYEQYF
-	-	TRBJ2-2	TRBV21-1	TGTGCCAGCAGCAACGGGGCAGGGGATAACACCGGGGAGCTGTTTTTT	CASSNGAGDNTGELFF
-	-	TRBJ2-7	TRBV28	TGTGCCAGCAGTTGGACCGTCCCCTACGAGCAGTACTTC	CASSWTVPYEQYF
once	-	TRBJ1-1	TRBV18	TGTGCCAGCTCACCGCTTACGGGACCCTCGGACACTGAAGCTTTCTTT	CASSPLTGPSDTEAFF
-	TRBD2	TRBJ2-4	TRBV20-1	TGCAGTGCTACCCAAGCGGGATTAGCCAAAAACATTCAGTACTTC	CSATQAGLAKNIQYF
-	-	TRBJ2-3	TRBV6-5	TGTGCCAGCAGTGTACTAGCAGTCACAGATACGCAGTATTTT	CASSVLAVTDTQYF
-	TRBD1	TRBJ2-1	TRBV7-2	TGTGCCAGCAGCTTAAGAGCTCAGGGGGCGGCGCAACCCTATGAGCAGTTCTTC	CASSLRAQGAAQPYEQFF
-	TRBD2	TRBJ2-5	TRBV19	TGTGCCAGTACTCCGGGACTAGCGCGTGGGACCCAGTACTTC	CASTPGLARGTQYF
few	-	TRBJ1-2	TRBV5-5	TGTGCCAGCAGCCATGGGGCTGGCTATGGCTACACCTTC	CASSHGAGYGYTF
few	-	TRBJ2-3	TRBV20-1	TGCAGTGCTAGAGATCGCGCTAGCCGGGGAGATACGCAGTATTTT	CSARDRASRGDTQYF
few	-	TRBJ2-2	TRBV6-1	TGTGCCAGCACGAAGACTAGAGACACCGGGGAGCTGTTTTTT	CASTKTRDTGELFF
-	-	TRBJ2-7	TRBV29-1	TGCAGCGTTGAACCCTACGAGCAGTACTTC	CSVEPYEQYF
-	-	TRBJ1-2	TRBV15	TGTGCCACCAGCAGAACTGCAGACACGTATGGCTACACCTTC	CATSRTADTYGYTF
few	-	TRBJ1-4	TRBV6-5	TGTGCCAGCAGTTACACCTTTGGGGGAGGGAATGAAAAACTGTTTTTT	CASSYTFGGGNEKLFF
few	-	TRBJ1-4	TRBV30	TGTGCCTGGAGCCTTGGCCCGGCGGGTACTAATGAAAAACTGTTTTTT	CAWSLGPAGTNEKLFF
few	-	TRBJ1-1	TRBV10-3	TGTGCCATCAGATCCTCCGGGAGGGAGACTGAAGCTTTCTTT	CAIRSSGRETEAFF
medium-sized	-	TRBJ1-1	TRBV29-1	TGCAGCGTGGGGGGGGTGGGGTACACTGAAGCTTTCTTT	CSVGGVGYTEAFF
few	-	TRBJ1-5	TRBV28	TGTGCCAGCAGTTCAGAATTTAGCAATCAGCCCCAGCATTTT	CASSSEFSNQPQHF
-	-	TRBJ2-5	TRBV6-5	TGTGCCAGCAGTTACTCGTTCAGGGGGGCCCAAGAGACCCAGTACTTC	CASSYSFRGAQETQYF
-	TRBD1	TRBJ2-7	TRBV7-9	TGTGCCAGCAGCTTAGAGACAGGGGGCTCCTACGAGCAGTACTTC	CASSLETGGSYEQYF
once	-	TRBJ2-3	TRBV12-3/TRBV12-4	TGTGCCAGCCGAGGACGCACAGATACGCAGTATTTT	CASRGRTDTQYF
once	TRBD1	TRBJ1-1	TRBV29-1	TGCAGCGTCCGAGGACAGGGTAGCGGCACTGAAGCTTTCTTT	CSVRGQGSGTEAFF
-	-	TRBJ1-5	TRBV7-9	TGTGCCAGCAGCTCCGGGAGGAATCAGCCCCAGCATTTT	CASSSGRNQPQHF
few	-	TRBJ2-1	TRBV27	TGTGCCAGCAGTTCAATCGGTTCGGCCTACAATGAGCAGTTCTTC	CASSSIGSAYNEQFF
few	-	TRBJ2-1	TRBV19	TGTGCCAGTAGTATAGCCGGGACGGTTAAAAATGAGCAGTTCTTC	CASSIAGTVKNEQFF
-	TRBD1	TRBJ2-2	TRBV11-1	TGTGCCAGCAGCATAACGGGACAGTACACCGGGGAGCTGTTTTTT	CASSITGQYTGELFF
-	TRBD2	TRBJ2-3	TRBV18	TGTGCCAGCTCACCTCCCTGGGGACTAGCGGGGGACACAGATACGCAGTATTTT	CASSPPWGLAGDTDTQYF
-	-	TRBJ1-2	TRBV5-1	TGCGCCAGCAGGCCGACAGCTAACTATGGCTACACCTTC	CASRPTANYGYTF
medium-sized	TRBD1	TRBJ2-3	TRBV7-2	TGTGCCAGCAGCTCAGGGGGCGGTACAGATACGCAGTATTTT	CASSSGGGTDTQYF
-	-	TRBJ1-5	TRBV6-5	TGTGCCAGCAGGGCCCGGGGAACGGGGAGCAATCAGCCCCAGCATTTT	CASRARGTGSNQPQHF
-	-	TRBJ2-7	TRBV12-3/TRBV12-4	TGTGCCAGCCGCCCGACCGTTGGGCGGGGCGAGCAGTACTTC	CASRPTVGRGEQYF
few	-	TRBJ2-1	TRBV11-3	TGTGCCAGCAGCTCTTGGAACAATGAGCAGTTCTTC	CASSSWNNEQFF
medium-sized	TRBD1	TRBJ1-2	TRBV29-1	TGCAGCGTTGGACTCCCGACAGGGGTCCACTATGGCTACACCTTC	CSVGLPTGVHYGYTF
once	TRBD1	TRBJ1-4	TRBV5-8	TGTGCCAGCAGCCCGGACAGGGTTGCAACTAATGAAAAACTGTTTTTT	CASSPDRVATNEKLFF
few	TRBD1	TRBJ1-5	TRBV6-2/TRBV6-3	TGTGCCAGCAGTTACTCGACAGGGGATCAGCCCCAGCATTTT	CASSYSTGDQPQHF
-	-	TRBJ1-1	TRBV7-9	TGTGCCAGCAGCTTAGGCGCGGGGAACACTGAAGCTTTCTTT	CASSLGAGNTEAFF
few	TRBD1	TRBJ2-3	TRBV6-5	TGTGCCAGCAGTTATCACGGGACAGGGGGACGAGGGGATACGCAGTATTTT	CASSYHGTGGRGDTQYF
few	-	TRBJ1-4	TRBV7-2	TGTGCCAGCAGCTCGCAATGGGGGGTAACTAATGAAAAACTGTTTTTT	CASSSQWGVTNEKLFF
-	TRBD1	TRBJ1-1	TRBV7-9	TGTGCCAGCAGCTTTTTCACCCTCGGACAGGGGCTAAGGGCTTTCTTT	CASSFFTLGQGLRAFF
few	-	TRBJ1-2	TRBV19	TGTGCCAGTAGTAAAAACGGGACCCGCATCAATGGCTACACCTTC	CASSKNGTRINGYTF
few	-	TRBJ1-4	TRBV20-1	TGCAGTGCTCCCTCGTATAATGAAAAACTGTTTTTT	CSAPSYNEKLFF
few	TRBD2	TRBJ2-3	TRBV20-1	TGCAGTGCTAGAGATCCCGCTAGCGGGGGTATCACAGATACGCAGTATTTT	CSARDPASGGITDTQYF
few	TRBD1	TRBJ1-3	TRBV12-3/TRBV12-4	TGTGCCAGCACCCTCCGGGACAGGGGTGGAAACACCATATATTTT	CASTLRDRGGNTIYF
once	TRBD2	TRBJ2-3	TRBV27	TGTGCCAGCAGTTTAAGGGGACTAGCGGAACTCACAGATACGCAGTATTTT	CASSLRGLAELTDTQYF
few	-	TRBJ1-2	TRBV23-1	TGCGCCAGCAATACCCTACCTCTATCTTATGGCTACACCTTC	CASNTLPLSYGYTF